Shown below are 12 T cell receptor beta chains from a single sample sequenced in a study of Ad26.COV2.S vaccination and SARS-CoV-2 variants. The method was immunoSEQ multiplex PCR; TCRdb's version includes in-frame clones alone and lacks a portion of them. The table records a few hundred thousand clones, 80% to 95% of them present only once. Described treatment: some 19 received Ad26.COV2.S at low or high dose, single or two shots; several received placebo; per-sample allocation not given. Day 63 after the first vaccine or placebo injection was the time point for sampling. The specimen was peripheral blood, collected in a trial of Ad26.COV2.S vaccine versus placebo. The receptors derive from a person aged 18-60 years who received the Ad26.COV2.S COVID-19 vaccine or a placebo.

The CDR3 sequence is CASSLYDRVGYEQYF. CDR3 in DNA: TGTGCCAGCAGCTTATACGACAGGGTGGGCTACGAGCAGTACTTC. V is TRBV7-6 and J is TRBJ2-7; 7 bases line up with TRBD1. The germline V gene has CDR1 SGHVS and CDR2 FNYEAQ. V shed 2 bases and J 3 bases; nucleotides not matched to a gene: 7. The CDR3 has 15 residues.

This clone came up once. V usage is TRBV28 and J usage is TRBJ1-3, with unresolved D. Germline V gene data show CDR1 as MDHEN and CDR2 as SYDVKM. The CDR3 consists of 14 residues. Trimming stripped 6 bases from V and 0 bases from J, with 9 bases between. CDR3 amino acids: CASSQQASGNTIYF. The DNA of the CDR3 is TGTGCCAGCAGCCAGCAGGCCTCTGGAAACACCATATATTTT.

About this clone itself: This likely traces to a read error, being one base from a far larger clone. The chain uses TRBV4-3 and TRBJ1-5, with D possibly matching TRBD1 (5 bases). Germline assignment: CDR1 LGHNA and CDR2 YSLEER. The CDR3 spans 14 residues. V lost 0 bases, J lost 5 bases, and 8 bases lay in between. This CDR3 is CASSQDWGDQPQHF. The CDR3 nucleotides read TGCGCCAGCAGCCAAGATTGGGGGGATCAGCCCCAGCATTTT.

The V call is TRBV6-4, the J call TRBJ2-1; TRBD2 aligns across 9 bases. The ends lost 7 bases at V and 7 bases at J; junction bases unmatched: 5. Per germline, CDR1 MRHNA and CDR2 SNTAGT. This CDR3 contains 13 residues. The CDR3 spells CASMASGTNEQFF. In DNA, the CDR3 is TGTGCCAGCATGGCTAGCGGGACGAATGAGCAGTTCTTC.

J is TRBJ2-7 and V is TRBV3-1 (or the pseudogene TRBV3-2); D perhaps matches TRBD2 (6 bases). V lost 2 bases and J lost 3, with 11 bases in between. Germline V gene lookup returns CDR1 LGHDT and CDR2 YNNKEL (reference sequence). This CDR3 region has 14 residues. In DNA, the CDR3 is TGTGCCAGCAGCCAATTTGGAGGGAACTACGAGCAGTACTTC. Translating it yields CASSQFGGNYEQYF.

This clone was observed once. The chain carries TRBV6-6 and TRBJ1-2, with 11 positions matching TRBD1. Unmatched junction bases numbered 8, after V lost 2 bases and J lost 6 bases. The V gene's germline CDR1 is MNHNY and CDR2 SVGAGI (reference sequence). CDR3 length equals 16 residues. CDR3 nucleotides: TGTGCCAGCAGTTACGACTCGGGACAGGGGGGACATGGCTACACCTTC. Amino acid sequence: CASSYDSGQGGHGYTF.

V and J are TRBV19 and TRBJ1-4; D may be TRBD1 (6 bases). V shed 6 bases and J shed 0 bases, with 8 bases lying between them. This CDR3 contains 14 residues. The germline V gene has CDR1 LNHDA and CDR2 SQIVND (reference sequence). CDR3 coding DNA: TGTGCCAGTAGGGGACACGCAACTAATGAAAAACTGTTTTTT. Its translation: CASRGHATNEKLFF.

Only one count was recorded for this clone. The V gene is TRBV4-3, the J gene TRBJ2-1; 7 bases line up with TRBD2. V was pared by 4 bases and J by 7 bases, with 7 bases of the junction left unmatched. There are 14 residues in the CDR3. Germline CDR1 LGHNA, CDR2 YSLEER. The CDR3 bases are TGCGCCAGCAGCCCTTCACCCGGGGGGAATGAGCAGTTCTTC. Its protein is CASSPSPGGNEQFF.

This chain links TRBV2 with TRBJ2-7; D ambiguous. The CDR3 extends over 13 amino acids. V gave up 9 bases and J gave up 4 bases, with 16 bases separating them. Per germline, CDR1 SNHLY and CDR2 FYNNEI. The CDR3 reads CASRPGSLYEQYF. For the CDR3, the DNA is TGTGCCAGTAGGCCGGGTTCGCTTTACGAGCAGTACTTC.

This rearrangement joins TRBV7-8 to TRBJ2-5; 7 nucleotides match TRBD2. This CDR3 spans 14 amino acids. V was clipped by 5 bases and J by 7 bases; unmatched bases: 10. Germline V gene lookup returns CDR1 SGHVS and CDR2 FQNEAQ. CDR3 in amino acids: CASSSSGLDGTQYF. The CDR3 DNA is TGTGCCAGCAGCAGCTCCGGACTAGATGGGACCCAGTACTTC. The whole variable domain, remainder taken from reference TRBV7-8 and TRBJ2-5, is GAGVSQSPRYKVAKRGQDVALRCDPISGHVSLFWYQQALGQGPEFLTYFQNEAQLDKSGLPSDRFFAERPEGSVSTLKIQRTQQEDSAVYLCASSSSGLDGTQYFGPGTRLLVL.

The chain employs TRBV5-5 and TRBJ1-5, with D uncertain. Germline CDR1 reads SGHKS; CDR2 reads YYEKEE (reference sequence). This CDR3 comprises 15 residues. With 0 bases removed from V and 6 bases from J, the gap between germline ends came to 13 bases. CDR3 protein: CASSLVSGSGQPQHF. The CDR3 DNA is TGTGCCAGCAGCTTGGTTTCAGGATCCGGTCAGCCCCAGCATTTT. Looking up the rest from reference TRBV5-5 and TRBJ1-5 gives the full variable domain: DAGVTQSPTHLIKTRGQQVTLRCSPISGHKSVSWYQQVLGQGPQFIFQYYEKEERGRGNFPDRFSARQFPNYSSELNVNALLLGDSALYLCASSLVSGSGQPQHFGDGTRLSIL.

CDR3 sequence (DNA): TGTGCCAGCAGTTGGGACGTCGGAGGGTCGACCGGGGAGCTGTTTTTT. This codes for CASSWDVGGSTGELFF. The rearrangement links TRBV6-5 to TRBJ2-2, with D possibly being TRBD2 (6 bases). The CDR3 runs 16 residues. CDR1 and CDR2 from the germline V gene are MNHEY and SVGAGI. Trimming removed 4 bases from V and 5 bases from J, with 17 bases in between.